One and the same sample provided the 22 T cell receptor beta chains below, sequenced in a study of monozygotic twins with inflammatory bowel disease. TCRdb re-called the 5' RACE reads and shows each CDR3 protein once, DNA omitted. This sample contains some 450,000 distinct CDR3 sequences. The sample consisted of blood. The receptors were sampled from a human donor with ulcerative colitis or Crohn's disease, or a healthy co-twin of an affected twin (not recorded which).

V is TRBV11-2 and J is TRBJ2-3; as DNA is missing, the TRBD2 call by TCRdb cannot be tested. The germline V gene encodes CDR1 SGHAT and CDR2 FQNNGV. There are 18 residues in the CDR3. CDR3 in amino acids: CATRRGRSTLTSTDTQYF.

J is TRBJ1-1 and V is TRBV12-3 or TRBV12-4; TCRdb's assignment of TRBD1 cannot be checked, as there is no DNA. The CDR3 totals 14 residues. CDR3: CASSFLLGDTEAFF.

The chain links TRBV7-3 to TRBJ2-3; the TCRdb call, TRBD2, lacks DNA for checking. Germline-derived CDR1 and CDR2 are SGHTA and FQGTGA. The CDR3 consists of 15 residues. The chain's CDR3 is CASSLKTAGPDTQYF.

V is TRBV27 and J is TRBJ2-3; TCRdb picks TRBD1, but there is no DNA to check that call. This CDR3 is 19 amino acids long. CDR1 and CDR2 (germline): MNHEY, SMNVEV (reference sequence). The CDR3 spells CASSSRTGGRIGRPDTQYF.

This chain connects TRBV5-4 to TRBJ1-5; TCRdb proposes TRBD1, but this gene call is untestable without DNA. There are 13 residues in the CDR3. Looked up from germline, CDR1 is SGHNT and CDR2 is YYREEE (reference sequence). CDR3 protein: CASSLAGGKPQHF.

The rearrangement joins TRBV6-2 or TRBV6-3 to TRBJ1-1. Germline V lookup: CDR1 MNHEY, CDR2 SVGEGT. This CDR3 is 13 amino acids long. CDR3 region: CASSYDVGTEAFF.

The rearrangement joins TRBV29-1 to TRBJ2-6. The CDR3 length is 14 residues. In germline, CDR1 is SQVTM, CDR2 ANQGSEA. The CDR3 is CSVGQTSGANVLTF. Supplemented by reference TRBV29-1 and TRBJ2-6, the full variable domain reads SAVISQKPSRDICQRGTSLTIQCQVDSQVTMMFWYRQQPGQSLTLIATANQGSEATYESGFVIDKFPISRPNLTFSTLTVSNMSPEDSSIYLCSVGQTSGANVLTFGAGSRLTVL.

The chain links TRBV10-3 to TRBJ2-1; TCRdb's D gene call, TRBD2, goes unchecked for lack of DNA. The CDR3 covers 17 residues. Germline loops: CDR1 ENHRY, CDR2 SYGVKD. CDR3 amino acids: CAISDGGTSGIYNEQFF.

This sequence joins TRBV7-2 and TRBJ2-5; with no DNA, the TCRdb D assignment of TRBD2 cannot be verified. Germline CDR1 reads SGHTA; CDR2 reads FQGNSA. This CDR3 region has 15 residues. The CDR3: CASNLVSGKRETQYF.

The rearrangement uses TRBV28 and TRBJ1-1; TCRdb's D call of TRBD1 is untestable without DNA. CDR1 and CDR2 (germline): MDHEN, SYDVKM. CDR3 size: 13 residues. CDR3 sequence: CATYRQQNTEAFF.

The chain combines TRBV5-1 with TRBJ2-7; TCRdb designates TRBD1, a call that cannot be tested without DNA. The germline CDR1 and CDR2 sequences are SGHRS and YFSETQ. The CDR3 covers 13 residues. CDR3 protein: CASSDRAPYEQYF.

This chain links TRBV6-5 with TRBJ2-3; with no DNA, the TCRdb D assignment of TRBD1 cannot be verified. Germline-derived CDR1 and CDR2 are MNHEY and SVGAGI. This CDR3 has 18 residues. This CDR3 is CASSFPIRQAVRTDTQYF.

The chain employs TRBV5-4 and TRBJ1-1; TCRdb designates TRBD1, a call that cannot be tested without DNA. The germline V gene has CDR1 SGHNT and CDR2 YYREEE (reference sequence). The CDR3 spans 15 residues. CDR3 protein: CASSRVGGQNTEAFF.

This chain connects TRBV7-9 to TRBJ2-7; without DNA, the TCRdb call of TRBD2 cannot be checked. Looked up from germline, CDR1 is SEHNR and CDR2 is FQNEAQ (reference sequence). The CDR3 contains 14 residues. This CDR3 is CASSSETHYYEQYF.

The chain employs TRBV12-3 or TRBV12-4 and TRBJ1-2; TCRdb reports TRBD1, a call that lacks DNA to check it against. The CDR3 runs to 14 residues. CDR3 in amino acids: CASSLGPTGRGYTF.

Here the CDR3 reads CSARPSGLSYNSPLHF. This sequence joins TRBV20-1 and TRBJ1-6. The CDR3 is 16 amino acids. In germline, CDR1 is DFQATT, CDR2 SNEGSKA (reference sequence).

The chain carries TRBV18 and TRBJ1-2; absent DNA, TCRdb's TRBD1 call cannot be checked. The CDR3 is 14 amino acids. Germline-derived CDR1 and CDR2 are KGHSH and LQKENI. The CDR3 sequence: CASSPVRGDYGYTF.

This chain joins TRBV7-2 and TRBJ2-3; checking the TCRdb D call of TRBD1 is not possible without DNA. The CDR3 consists of 16 residues. Germline V gene data show CDR1 as SGHTA and CDR2 as FQGNSA. CDR3 protein: CASSLEGTRVTDTQYF.

The rearrangement joins TRBV7-9 to TRBJ2-1. Looked up from germline, CDR1 is SEHNR and CDR2 is FQNEAQ (reference sequence). There are 11 residues in the CDR3. The CDR3 sequence: CASSSLDVQFF.

V usage is TRBV7-9 and J usage is TRBJ1-5. The CDR3 loop spans 13 amino acids. Germline V gene lookup returns CDR1 SEHNR and CDR2 FQNEAQ (reference sequence). CDR3 amino acids: CASRRGLGQPQHF.

This rearrangement joins TRBV10-3 to TRBJ2-1; TCRdb outputs TRBD1, but without DNA this stays unchecked. From germline, CDR1 is ENHRY and CDR2 SYGVKD. The CDR3 length is 14 residues. CDR3 protein: CAISGQGSMHEQFF.

The chain recombines TRBV7-2 with TRBJ1-2; with no DNA, the TCRdb D assignment of TRBD1 cannot be verified. The CDR3 runs 13 residues. Looked up from germline, CDR1 is SGHTA and CDR2 is FQGNSA. The CDR3: CASSPWAGVNYTF.